This TCR beta chain was found in a study of OX40 agonist ivuxolimab in advanced cancers. Libraries were prepared by immunoSEQ multiplex PCR; TCRdb keeps only in-frame clonotypes and omits some of them. The table shows around 67,000 clones, with roughly 87% occurring only once. J lost 4 bases, V lost 6 bases, and 8 bases had no gene match. Germline V gives CDR1 SGHTA, CDR2 FQGNSA. CDR3 length equals 15 residues. The sample consisted of CD4+ or CD8+ T cells sorted from blood, taken in a trial of the OX40 agonist ivuxolimab. This TCR derives from an adult with an advanced solid tumor such as melanoma, head and neck, liver or kidney cancer. The chain recombines TRBV7-2 with TRBJ2-7; 11 bases align to TRBD1. The CDR3, as DNA: TGTGCCAGCAGTTTAACGGGACAGGGGGTTTACGAGCAGTACTTC. Amino acid sequence: CASSLTGQGVYEQYF.